The entry below gives a single TCR beta chain sequence along with its context. Its antigen is still unknown. Its ends do not fully match the called genes, so a read error is possible. The data are from a study of tumor-infiltrating lymphocytes in primary liver carcinoma. Study-wide background: The study included patients who were men and women aged 30 to 69 years. Samples returned roughly 3.5 to 8 million productive TCRbeta reads each. Read depth did not differ significantly between tissue types.

The germline CDR1 and CDR2 sequences are MNHEY and SVGAGI. The CDR3 spans 17 residues. Starting material of 450 to 550 ng total RNA yielded TCR beta cDNA via a constant-region primer. What produced the TCR beta libraries was three nested multiplex PCR rounds using slightly modified ARM-PCR. In the first two PCR rounds, TRBV1-TRBV30 forward primers were paired with a C-beta reverse primer, and each round lasted about 10 cycles. Using its own MiXCR run on the multiplex PCR reads, TCRdb lists one record per CDR3 protein. Here the sample spans a few hundred thousand distinct CDR3 sequences, 58% being singletons. Unsorted whole blood supplied the RNA, and germline DNA was extracted too. Study observations and caveats: Tumors had a top-250-clone fraction that was significantly higher than blood (p = 0.039).

V gene TRBV6-5 combines with J gene TRBJ2-3; tentative D call: TRBD2 (5 bases). Sample: peripheral blood. This TCR came from a woman in her twenties or thirties with primary liver carcinoma and hepatitis B virus infection. The CDR3 DNA reads as TGTGCCAGCAGCCGACCCCGAGGGAGCGTCTACACAAATACGCAGTATTTT. Its protein product is CASSRPRGSVYTNTQYF.